This T cell receptor (beta chain) derives from a study of control samples from healthy donors and cancer patients. The length of the CDR3 is 16 residues. The germline V and J ends were trimmed by 4 bases and 8 bases, with 18 bases remaining between them. The germline V gene has CDR1 MNHEY and CDR2 SVGAGI. Clones were read by immunoSEQ multiplex PCR, and TCRdb kept only the in-frame ones, dropping some. Of about 190,000 clones listed, about nine tenths were seen once; the top ten hold less than 2%. Sequencing was carried out using blood. The receptor's source is a man aged 30 to 45 in good health. The J gene is TRBJ1-6, the V gene TRBV6-5; possible D gene TRBD1, 5 bases. The CDR3 coding sequence is TGTGCCAGCAGTTCACACAAAAGGGGCCGTGATTCACCCCTCCACTTT. Translating it yields CASSSHKRGRDSPLHF.